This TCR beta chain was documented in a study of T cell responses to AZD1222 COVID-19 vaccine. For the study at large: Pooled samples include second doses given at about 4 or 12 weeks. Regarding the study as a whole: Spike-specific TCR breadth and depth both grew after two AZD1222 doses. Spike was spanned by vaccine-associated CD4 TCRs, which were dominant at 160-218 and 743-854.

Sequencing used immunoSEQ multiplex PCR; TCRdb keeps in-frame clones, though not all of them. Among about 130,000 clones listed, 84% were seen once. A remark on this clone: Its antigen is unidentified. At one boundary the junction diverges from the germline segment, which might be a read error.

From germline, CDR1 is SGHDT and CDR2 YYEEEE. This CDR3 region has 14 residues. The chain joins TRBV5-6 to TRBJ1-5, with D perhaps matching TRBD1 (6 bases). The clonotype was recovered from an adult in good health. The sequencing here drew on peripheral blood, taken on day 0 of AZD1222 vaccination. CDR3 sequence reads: CASSFQGMNLPQHF. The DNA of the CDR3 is TGTGCCAGCAGCTTTCAGGGGATGAATCTGCCCCAGCATTTT.